This TCR beta chain appears in the sequencing data of a study of T cell responses to AZD1222 COVID-19 vaccine. Germline lookup yields CDR1 MNHEY and CDR2 SVGAGI. Between the trimmed V and J ends, which lost 7 bases and 1 base, there was a span of 13 bases. The CDR3 totals 14 residues. Study findings and constraints: Baseline seropositives among AZD1222 recipients totaled only five or six.

Only in-frame clones appear in the TCRdb table, and some are missing; sequencing was by immunoSEQ multiplex PCR. The sample consists of around 130,000 clones, over 90% of them appearing once. About this clone: What it binds is unknown.

The sample here was peripheral blood, taken on day 0 of AZD1222 vaccination. The TCR sequence derives from an adult in good health. The chain combines TRBV6-5 with TRBJ1-1; the D is unclear. As DNA, the CDR3 is TGTGCCAGCATCTTGGACGGTCGGAACACTGAAGCTTTCTTT. As protein: CASILDGRNTEAFF.